This is a list of T cell receptor beta chains from one sample in a study of blood T cell repertoires in COVID-19. TCRdb's copy holds only in-frame clones and misses some; the assay was immunoSEQ multiplex PCR. The table shows around 55,000 clones, with approximately 85% occurring only once. Sequencing used peripheral blood. These receptors were collected from a human donor in a cohort sampled during active COVID-19. Both conserved end residues are part of each CDR3. The D gene is left open where the match is weak. Rows may omit the clone size; those that give it use once, few, many or a size class.

CDR3aa: CASTPVTSGSFNEQFF
CDR3nt: TGTGCCAGCACCCCTGTGACTAGCGGGAGTTTCAATGAGCAGTTCTTC
d_gene: TRBD2
v_gene: TRBV6-6
abundance: -
j_gene: TRBJ2-1

CDR3aa: CASSPDRGRIYEQYF
CDR3nt: TGTGCCAGCAGCCCCGACAGGGGGCGGATCTACGAGCAGTACTTC
d_gene: TRBD1
v_gene: TRBV7-2
abundance: -
j_gene: TRBJ2-7

CDR3aa: CAISELKTGTRAIQQYF
CDR3nt: TGTGCCATCAGTGAGTTGAAGACCGGGACTAGGGCCATTCAGCAGTACTTC
d_gene: TRBD2
v_gene: TRBV10-3
abundance: -
j_gene: TRBJ2-7

CDR3aa: CASSARQDNKNIQYF
CDR3nt: TGTGCCAGCAGCGCCAGACAGGACAACAAAAACATTCAGTACTTC
d_gene: -
v_gene: TRBV7-9
abundance: -
j_gene: TRBJ2-4

CDR3aa: CASSPPRTSDVNEQFF
CDR3nt: TGTGCCAGCTCACCACCGAGGACTAGCGACGTCAATGAGCAGTTCTTC
d_gene: TRBD2
v_gene: TRBV18
abundance: -
j_gene: TRBJ2-1

CDR3aa: CASLQVIQNSPLHF
CDR3nt: TGTGCCAGCTTGCAGGTAATCCAAAATTCACCCCTCCACTTT
d_gene: -
v_gene: TRBV21-1
abundance: -
j_gene: TRBJ1-6

CDR3aa: CASRATSAPLGTGELFF
CDR3nt: TGTGCCAGCAGAGCCACTAGTGCCCCCTTGGGCACCGGGGAGCTGTTTTTT
d_gene: -
v_gene: TRBV2
abundance: few
j_gene: TRBJ2-2

CDR3aa: CASSIGTGQYNEQFF
CDR3nt: TGTGCCAGTAGTATTGGGACGGGACAGTACAATGAGCAGTTCTTC
d_gene: TRBD1
v_gene: TRBV19
abundance: -
j_gene: TRBJ2-1

CDR3aa: CASSVLAAGELFF
CDR3nt: TGTGCCAGCAGTGTCCTAGCGGCCGGGGAGCTGTTTTTT
d_gene: TRBD2
v_gene: TRBV25-1
abundance: -
j_gene: TRBJ2-2

CDR3aa: CASSPQGQGIYNEQFF
CDR3nt: TGTGCCAGTAGTCCCCAGGGACAGGGGATCTACAATGAGCAGTTCTTC
d_gene: TRBD1
v_gene: TRBV19
abundance: once
j_gene: TRBJ2-1

CDR3aa: CASGPPLDEQYF
CDR3nt: TGTGCCAGCGGGCCCCCCTTGGACGAGCAGTACTTC
d_gene: -
v_gene: TRBV27
abundance: -
j_gene: TRBJ2-7

CDR3aa: CASSPTSGSAEQFF
CDR3nt: TGTGCCAGCAGCCCAACTAGCGGGAGTGCTGAGCAGTTCTTC
d_gene: TRBD2
v_gene: TRBV7-3
abundance: once
j_gene: TRBJ2-1